This T cell receptor beta chain was recorded in a study of cytomegalovirus exposure and HLA in healthy donors. General observations from the study: In a later analysis, at a false discovery rate of 0.05, 17,000 or so TCR beta sequences were associated with HLA alleles.

Primers: 60 Vbeta forward and 13 Jbeta reverse. Produced via immunoSEQ multiplex PCR; TCRdb's table is partial and in-frame only. The data show 100,000 to 150,000 clones, with 75% to 85% seen just once and around 1.2% held by the top ten. CDR1 is SGHTA, CDR2 FQGNSA, per germline. V lost 5 bases and J lost 7, with 17 bases in between. The CDR3 extends over 15 amino acids. On this clone itself: Its matching antigen is unknown.

The TCR sequence derives from a girl under 10 years old in good health and CMV-seronegative. The sample consisted of PBMCs. The V call is TRBV7-2, the J call TRBJ1-4; perhaps TRBD1 as D (6 bases). The CDR3 reads CASSQPTGGFEKLFF. CDR3 nucleotide sequence: TGTGCCAGCAGCCAGCCGACAGGCGGATTTGAAAAACTGTTTTTT. The complete variable domain, with remaining parts taken from reference TRBV7-2 and TRBJ1-4, reads GAGVSQSPSNKVTEKGKDVELRCDPISGHTALYWYRQSLGQGLEFLIYFQGNSAPDKSGLPSDRFSAERTGGSVSTLTIQRTQQEDSAVYLCASSQPTGGFEKLFFGSGTQLSVL.